This T cell receptor (beta chain) was identified during a study of human T cells and chemical hapten exposure. MiXCR was run by TCRdb on the RACE reads, yielding one entry per CDR3 protein. The sample consists of tens of thousands of distinct CDR3 sequences, less than 6% of them appearing once. The ends were cut back, 0 bases at V and 5 bases at J, with 8 bases in the middle. The CDR3 is made up of 14 amino acids. Germline CDR1 MNHNS, CDR2 SASEGT. Described time point: healthy volunteer bleed at 6 weeks. It was from unfractionated whole blood that total RNA was extracted. This sequence joins TRBV6-1 and TRBJ1-5; D is uncertain. This sequence originates from a human donor in good health. Some clones in this sample may be carry-over from other donors' samples. Sequenced: whole blood. CDR3 sequence (DNA): TGTGCCAGCAGTGAAGCGCAGCGAGATCAGCCCCAGCATTTT. This encodes CASSEAQRDQPQHF.